The entry that follows covers one TCR beta chain sequence. The source of the sample is a study of control samples from healthy donors and cancer patients. The V end lost 0 bases, the J end lost 6 bases, and 13 bases lay between the germline ends. In germline, CDR1 is SGHRS, CDR2 YFSETQ. The CDR3 is 14 residues long. Only in-frame clones appear in the TCRdb table, and some are missing; sequencing was by immunoSEQ multiplex PCR. Of more than 95,000 clones listed, approximately 90% are singletons. The sequenced material came from blood. This TCR derives from a woman in her seventies in good health. J is TRBJ2-7 and V is TRBV5-1; TRBD1 is a possible D gene (5 bases). CDR3 nucleotides: TGCGCCAGCAGCTTGGATCCCAGGGCGCTCGAGCAGTACTTC. As protein: CASSLDPRALEQYF.